Listed below are T cell receptor beta chains from one sample, sequenced in a study of blood T cell repertoires in COVID-19. The data were produced by immunoSEQ multiplex PCR, yet TCRdb's version contains in-frame clones alone and is incomplete. Counted here are about 110,000 clones, 89% occurring once; the ten biggest clones make up 4.5% to 6%. The sequenced material came from peripheral blood. The receptors originated from a middle-aged man with active or convalescent COVID-19. Each CDR3 is given with its conserved first and last residue. The D gene is left open where the match is weak. Size values are once, few and many counts, or a class for expanded clones, and some rows have none.

CDR3 DNA,CDR3 protein,D gene,clone size,J gene,V gene
TGTGCCATCAGACGAACCGGGACAGGGGCTGGGGCCAACGTCCTGACTTTC,CAIRRTGTGAGANVLTF,TRBD1,NA,TRBJ2-6,TRBV10-3
TGTGCCACCAGTGATTTGGCAGACAATGAGCAGTTCTTC,CATSDLADNEQFF,NA,NA,TRBJ2-1,TRBV24-1
TGTGCCAGCAGCTTAGACAGGGGAGACGAGCAGTACTTC,CASSLDRGDEQYF,TRBD1,few,TRBJ2-7,TRBV7-8
TGCAGTGCTAACCCCTACTACGAGCAGTACTTC,CSANPYYEQYF,NA,once,TRBJ2-7,TRBV20-1
TGTGCCAGCAGCCAAGAAGTAGCGGGAGGGATCGAAAACATTCAGTACTTC,CASSQEVAGGIENIQYF,TRBD2,NA,TRBJ2-4,TRBV4-2
TGTGCCAGCAGCTTGTTATTTATGTTTCGAGGGGAGGGCACAGATACGCAGTATTTT,CASSLLFMFRGEGTDTQYF,NA,NA,TRBJ2-3,TRBV7-9
TGTGCCAGCAGTTTAGCGGGAGTAGGGGCAGATACGCAGTATTTT,CASSLAGVGADTQYF,TRBD2,NA,TRBJ2-3,TRBV28
TGTGCCAGTCGTGATTGGAGTTTTAACTATGGCTACACCTTC,CASRDWSFNYGYTF,NA,once,TRBJ1-2,TRBV19
TGCAGCGTTGTAGGTCTAGCGGGAGCTGGGGCCAACGTCCTGACTTTC,CSVVGLAGAGANVLTF,TRBD2,NA,TRBJ2-6,TRBV29-1
TGCGCCAGCAGCCCGGGACAAACAGATACGCAGTATTTT,CASSPGQTDTQYF,NA,NA,TRBJ2-3,TRBV5-1
TGTGCCCTGGAGATCGGGGGGAACACTGAAGCTTTCTTT,CALEIGGNTEAFF,NA,once,TRBJ1-1,TRBV30
TGTGCCAGTAGAACAGGGGTAGCGGCCATGGATGAGCAGTTCTTC,CASRTGVAAMDEQFF,NA,few,TRBJ2-1,TRBV19
TGCGCCAGCAGCCAAGGTCGGGGGGCCATGAACACTGAAGCTTTCTTT,CASSQGRGAMNTEAFF,NA,NA,TRBJ1-1,TRBV4-3
TGTGCCAGCAGTTTAGGGATAGCGAGGGGGGAGACCCAGTACTTC,CASSLGIARGETQYF,NA,NA,TRBJ2-5,TRBV28
TGCAGCGTCCGACAGGGGGCTGATTCACCCCTCCACTTT,CSVRQGADSPLHF,TRBD1,few,TRBJ1-6,TRBV29-1
TGTGCCAGCAGTCCCGGGGCTAACTATGGCTACACCTTC,CASSPGANYGYTF,NA,NA,TRBJ1-2,TRBV12-3/TRBV12-4
TGTGCCAGCAGTTTACGCAACTCGTGGTCTGAGCAGTTCTTC,CASSLRNSWSEQFF,NA,NA,TRBJ2-1,TRBV28
TGTGCCAGCAGTATAGGAGCTGAAGCTTTCTTT,CASSIGAEAFF,NA,NA,TRBJ1-1,TRBV6-5
TGCGCCAGCAGCCAAGCTCTAAGGGGGAGGGCCTACAATGAGCAGTTCTTC,CASSQALRGRAYNEQFF,NA,once,TRBJ2-1,TRBV4-1
TGTGCCAGCTCACCAGGCAGGGTGGGGACCAAAAACATTCAGTACTTC,CASSPGRVGTKNIQYF,NA,NA,TRBJ2-4,TRBV18
TGCGCCAGCAGACAAGCGGATTCCTACAATGAGCAGTTCTTC,CASRQADSYNEQFF,NA,NA,TRBJ2-1,TRBV5-1
TGTGCCAGCAGTAAGGGGTCGTGGTATGAAAAACTGTTTTTT,CASSKGSWYEKLFF,NA,NA,TRBJ1-4,TRBV6-5
TGTGCCAGCAGTTATGGGACTGGAGAGACCCAGTACTTC,CASSYGTGETQYF,NA,NA,TRBJ2-5,TRBV6-5
TGTGCCAGCAGTTTTGACTGGACAGGGCCCCGCCTCGAGCAGTACTTC,CASSFDWTGPRLEQYF,TRBD1,NA,TRBJ2-7,TRBV28
TGTGCCAGCTCACCTCTGGACAGCCCTAACACTGAAGCTTTCTTT,CASSPLDSPNTEAFF,NA,NA,TRBJ1-1,TRBV18
TGCGCCAGCAGCCCTCGACAGGGACAAGCAGATACGCAGTATTTT,CASSPRQGQADTQYF,TRBD1,NA,TRBJ2-3,TRBV4-1
TGTGCCTGGAGTTCAGGGGGCCAATGGGACAATCAGCCCCAGCATTTT,CAWSSGGQWDNQPQHF,TRBD1,once,TRBJ1-5,TRBV30
TGTGCCAGCAGTTTTATGAGGAGGGATTCACCCCTCCACTTT,CASSFMRRDSPLHF,NA,NA,TRBJ1-6,TRBV28
TGTGCCAGCAGCCCCCATGGGACTAGCGGGAGTAAAAATGAGCAGTTCTTC,CASSPHGTSGSKNEQFF,TRBD2,NA,TRBJ2-1,TRBV9
TGTGCTAGCAGCCCTAGAGAAGGGGACTCCTACGAGCAGTACTTC,CASSPREGDSYEQYF,NA,NA,TRBJ2-7,TRBV7-7
TGTGCCAGCAGCTTAGAACTAGCGCGAGGGGCAGATACGCAGTATTTT,CASSLELARGADTQYF,TRBD2,NA,TRBJ2-3,TRBV7-2
TGTGCCAGTAGTAAGGGACAAAGAAGCAATCAGCCCCAGCATTTT,CASSKGQRSNQPQHF,NA,NA,TRBJ1-5,TRBV19
TGTGCCACCAGTGAACTAGGGGGCGGAAAACTGTTTTTT,CATSELGGGKLFF,TRBD1,NA,TRBJ1-4,TRBV24-1
TGTGCCAGCTCAATCGTGAACACTGAAGCTTTCTTT,CASSIVNTEAFF,NA,NA,TRBJ1-1,TRBV18
TGTGCCAGCAGGACACTGAACACTGAAGCTTTCTTT,CASRTLNTEAFF,NA,NA,TRBJ1-1,TRBV6-5
TGTGCCAGCAGCTCCATGCCCCGGGAATTGGTGAGGATCGCTGAAGCTTTCTTT,CASSSMPRELVRIAEAFF,NA,NA,TRBJ1-1,TRBV9
TGTGCCAGCAGTGAAAGGGAGGGGATCCTCTATGGCTACACCTTC,CASSEREGILYGYTF,NA,NA,TRBJ1-2,TRBV6-1
TGCGCCAGCAGCCAAGCACGGTGGACAGGGTCGGGTGACTATGGCTACACCTTC,CASSQARWTGSGDYGYTF,TRBD1,NA,TRBJ1-2,TRBV4-1
TGCGCCAGCAGCTTGGTTCGGGGAGAAGGATACGAGCAGTACTTC,CASSLVRGEGYEQYF,NA,NA,TRBJ2-7,TRBV5-1
TGTGCCAGCAGTTCGGGACTCGGCTACGAGCAGTACTTC,CASSSGLGYEQYF,NA,NA,TRBJ2-7,TRBV28
TGCAGCGTTGGGGCAGTACTGAACACTGAAGCTTTCTTT,CSVGAVLNTEAFF,NA,NA,TRBJ1-1,TRBV29-1
TGTGCCAGCAGTTTATGGTTCGGGGACAATGAGCAGTTCTTC,CASSLWFGDNEQFF,NA,NA,TRBJ2-1,TRBV27
TGTGCCAGCAGTCCCATGCGCACGGACAGCCCAACCAATCAGCCCCAGCATTTT,CASSPMRTDSPTNQPQHF,NA,few,TRBJ1-5,TRBV27
TGTGCCAGCAGCGTAGATGGGGCAGGACAGCCCCAGCATTTT,CASSVDGAGQPQHF,NA,NA,TRBJ1-5,TRBV9
TGCGCCAGCAGCCAAGAAGGGAGTTCACCCCTCCACTTT,CASSQEGSSPLHF,NA,NA,TRBJ1-6,TRBV4-3
TGTGCCAGCAGCCAAGATAGCGGCAAGCAAGAGACCCAGTACTTC,CASSQDSGKQETQYF,NA,NA,TRBJ2-5,TRBV3-1/TRBV3-2
TGTGCCAGTAGTATCACCCTCCAGGGGATCGGTTCACCCCTCCACTTT,CASSITLQGIGSPLHF,NA,NA,TRBJ1-6,TRBV19
TGTGCCAGCAGCTACCTGCCATCCAGGAACAATCAGCCCCAGCATTTT,CASSYLPSRNNQPQHF,NA,NA,TRBJ1-5,TRBV6-5
TGCGCCAGCAGCGCGACCTTAAGCGGGAGGGCAAATGAGCAGTTCTTC,CASSATLSGRANEQFF,TRBD2,NA,TRBJ2-1,TRBV5-1
TGTGCCAGCAGCCGAGGACTAGATGGCTACGAGCAGTACTTC,CASSRGLDGYEQYF,TRBD2,NA,TRBJ2-7,TRBV14
TGCGCCAGCAGCGCAGTAGGGGGCGACACCGGGGAGCTGTTTTTT,CASSAVGGDTGELFF,TRBD1,NA,TRBJ2-2,TRBV5-1
TGTGCCAGCTCAGGAACAGGGGGAGAGACCCAGTACTTC,CASSGTGGETQYF,TRBD1,NA,TRBJ2-5,TRBV18
TGCGCCAGCAGCTATTCGACAGGGGATAATTCACCCCTCCACTTT,CASSYSTGDNSPLHF,TRBD1,NA,TRBJ1-6,TRBV5-1
TGTGCCAGCAGCTTGACGGGGCGGGACCTCACAGATACGCAGTATTTT,CASSLTGRDLTDTQYF,NA,NA,TRBJ2-3,TRBV5-6
TGTGCCAGTACCCTACAATCAGGGGGCCGGGGCTACACCTTC,CASTLQSGGRGYTF,TRBD1,NA,TRBJ1-2,TRBV19
TGTGCCAGCAGCTTAGTTACGGGACAGTTCACAGATACGCAGTATTTT,CASSLVTGQFTDTQYF,TRBD1,NA,TRBJ2-3,TRBV7-2
TGTGCCAGCAGTGGACAGGACGGTAGCACAGATACGCAGTATTTT,CASSGQDGSTDTQYF,NA,NA,TRBJ2-3,TRBV2
TGTGCCTGGAGTGGAACAGGGAGGGGAAAACTGTTTTTT,CAWSGTGRGKLFF,NA,NA,TRBJ1-4,TRBV30